What follows are 14 T cell receptor beta chains derived from one specimen sequenced in a study of radiotherapy plus CTLA-4 blockade in lung cancer. Sequencing used immunoSEQ multiplex PCR; TCRdb keeps in-frame clones, though not all of them. The profile shows some 67,000 clones, roughly three quarters of them singletons. The sample in question was peripheral blood, obtained from a patient treated with radiotherapy plus ipilimumab. The source of these receptors is a human donor with non-small cell lung cancer whose response to radiotherapy plus ipilimumab could not be evaluated. Some clones in this sample may be carry-over from other donors' samples.

J is TRBJ1-2 and V is TRBV5-6; 9 nucleotides match TRBD1. This CDR3 region has 14 residues. From germline, CDR1 is SGHDT and CDR2 YYEEEE. Trimming took 3 bases from V and 8 from J; bases not matched to a gene: 8. The CDR3 reads CASSWDRDVVGYTF. The DNA of the CDR3 is TGTGCCAGCAGCTGGGACAGGGATGTAGTCGGCTACACCTTC.

The table lists this clone with a few counts. The chain links TRBV7-3 to TRBJ1-1, with a weak D call TRBD1 (6 bases). The CDR3 has 13 amino acids. Germline assignment: CDR1 SGHTA and CDR2 FQGTGA. The germline V and J ends were trimmed by 5 bases and 4 bases, with 11 bases remaining between them. The CDR3 region is CASSSGQFTEAFF. DNA of the CDR3: TGTGCCAGCAGCAGCGGACAGTTCACTGAAGCTTTCTTT.

The V gene is TRBV11-2, the J gene TRBJ2-3; TRBD1 might be the D (6 bases). The ends were cut back, 1 base at V and 0 bases at J, with 14 bases in the middle. The CDR3 covers 17 residues. Germline V CDR1 and CDR2: SGHAT, FQNNGV. CDR3 sequence: CASSLVLRGTSTDTQYF. The CDR3 region has the DNA TGTGCCAGCAGCTTAGTCCTCAGGGGCACTAGCACAGATACGCAGTATTTT.

J is TRBJ1-1 and V is TRBV5-1; 8 bases line up with TRBD1. The ends lost 4 bases at V and 0 bases at J; junction bases unmatched: 5. Germline assignment: CDR1 SGHRS and CDR2 YFSETQ. The CDR3 sequence is 15 residues long. Here the CDR3 DNA reads TGCGCCAGCAGCCGGACAGGGAGAGTGAACACTGAAGCTTTCTTT. Translating gives CASSRTGRVNTEAFF.

V usage is TRBV27 and J usage is TRBJ1-2; 7 nucleotides align to TRBD1. Germline-derived CDR1 and CDR2 are MNHEY and SMNVEV (reference sequence). This CDR3 has 13 amino acids. V was clipped by 6 bases and J by 6 bases; unmatched bases: 7. The CDR3 region is CASSTTGANGYTF. CDR3 in DNA: TGTGCCAGCAGCACTACAGGGGCGAATGGCTACACCTTC.

J is TRBJ1-2 and V is TRBV11-1, with TRBD1 identical over 10 bases. The CDR3 covers 18 residues. CDR1 SGHAT and CDR2 FQDESV come from the germline V gene (reference sequence). J gave up 2 bases and V 5 bases, and 14 bases lay outside the gene matches. The CDR3 DNA reads TGTGCCAGCAGCCGATCCCTACGACAGGGGGCGGTCAACTATGGCTACACCTTC. Its protein product is CASSRSLRQGAVNYGYTF. Looking up the rest from reference TRBV11-1 and TRBJ1-2 gives the full variable domain: EAEVAQSPRYKITEKSQAVAFWCDPISGHATLYWYRQILGQGPELLVQFQDESVVDDSQLPKDRFSAERLKGVDSTLKIQPAELGDSAMYLCASSRSLRQGAVNYGYTFGSGTRLTVV.

This chain uses TRBV5-1 with TRBJ2-5; TRBD2 matches at 15 bases. V lost 4 bases to trimming and J lost 5 bases; unmatched junction nucleotides: 9. Looked up from germline, CDR1 is SGHRS and CDR2 is YFSETQ. The CDR3 sequence is 17 residues long. For the CDR3, the DNA is TGCGCCAGCAGCACCGGGACTAGCGGGGGGTTATCGGAGACCCAGTACTTC. Amino acids: CASSTGTSGGLSETQYF.

This clone has only a few counts. The chain has TRBV7-2 and TRBJ2-5, with TRBD1 matching 8 bases. The J call may be faulty, since TRBJ2-7 better matches the DNA end. The CDR3 is made up of 13 amino acids. The germline V gene has CDR1 SGHTA and CDR2 FQGNSA. CDR3 sequence: CASSSDRGYEQYF. CDR3 sequence (DNA): TGTGCCAGCAGCAGCGACAGGGGCTACGAGCAGTACTTC.

The CDR3 loop is CASSPSTGGGNTIYF. In DNA form, the CDR3 reads TGTGCCAGCTCACCATCGACAGGCGGCGGAAACACCATATATTTT. The chain links TRBV18 to TRBJ1-3; tentative D call: TRBD1 (6 bases). The V and J ends lost 2 bases and 4 bases respectively, with 12 bases between them. The CDR3 runs 15 residues. Per the germline V gene, CDR1 is KGHSH and CDR2 is LQKENI.

The genes are TRBV7-8 and TRBJ2-7; the D gene is possibly TRBD1 (6 bases). Germline lookup yields CDR1 SGHVS and CDR2 FQNEAQ. The V and J ends lost 5 bases and 4 bases respectively, with 12 bases between them. The CDR3 is 13 amino acids. The CDR3 loop is CASSLGTNYEQYF. The CDR3 nucleotides are TGTGCCAGCAGCCTAGGGACAAATTACGAGCAGTACTTC. Together with reference TRBV7-8 and TRBJ2-7, the CDR3 gives the full variable domain: GAGVSQSPRYKVAKRGQDVALRCDPISGHVSLFWYQQALGQGPEFLTYFQNEAQLDKSGLPSDRFFAERPEGSVSTLKIQRTQQEDSAVYLCASSLGTNYEQYFGPGTRLTVT.

A few counts support this clone. CDR3 bases: TGTGCCAGCCGGGCGGGGGGAGGGTGGCAGCAGCCCCAGCATTTT. This gives the protein CASRAGGGWQQPQHF. This rearrangement joins TRBV27 to TRBJ1-5, with D tentatively TRBD1 (5 bases). CDR1 is MNHEY, CDR2 SMNVEV, per germline (reference sequence). CDR3 length: 15 amino acids. V dropped 8 bases and J dropped 7 bases, with 21 bases sitting between them.

J is TRBJ2-7 and V is TRBV5-1; D not certain. V was pared by 4 bases and J by 3 bases, with 14 bases between. This CDR3 contains 14 residues. CDR1 SGHRS and CDR2 YFSETQ come from the germline V gene. CDR3 protein: CASSPGGVNYEQYF. The CDR3 bases are TGCGCCAGCAGCCCGGGTGGAGTTAACTACGAGCAGTACTTC. Complete variable domain (other parts from reference TRBV5-1 and TRBJ2-7): KAGVTQTPRYLIKTRGQQVTLSCSPISGHRSVSWYQQTPGQGLQFLFEYFSETQRNKGNFPGRFSGRQFSNSRSEMNVSTLELGDSALYLCASSPGGVNYEQYFGPGTRLTVT.

The V gene is TRBV7-9, the J gene TRBJ2-5, with TRBD2 matching over 9 bases. The germline CDR1 and CDR2 sequences are SEHNR and FQNEAQ (reference sequence). V gave up 5 bases and J gave up 7 bases; unmatched junction bases: 14. This CDR3 region has 16 residues. As DNA, the CDR3 is TGTGCCAGCAGCCCCTTGGCGGGGGGGCCGGGCGGGACCCAGTACTTC. It translates to CASSPLAGGPGGTQYF.

This clone was counted a few times. J is TRBJ1-5 and V is TRBV18, with a possible D match to TRBD1 (6 bases). This CDR3 has 15 residues. Trimming removed 3 bases from V and 4 bases from J, with 13 bases in between. Germline V gene data show CDR1 as KGHSH and CDR2 as LQKENI. The CDR3 loop reads CASSPTGSMNQPQHF. The DNA for the CDR3 is TGTGCCAGCTCACCCACAGGGTCAATGAATCAGCCCCAGCATTTT.